A single sample is the source of the 6 T cell receptor beta chains below, sequenced in a study of beta chain features in type 1 diabetes. Expressed TCRB transcripts were sequenced because the isolated RNA had all been reverse transcribed beforehand. The method was immunoSEQ multiplex PCR; TCRdb's version includes in-frame clones alone and lacks a portion of them. Of a few hundred thousand clones in the sample, around 15% were seen once. The source material was naive CD4+ T cells from blood. These receptor sequences come from a woman under 30 in good health.

This rearrangement joins TRBV4-2 to TRBJ2-2, with D unresolved. Looked up from germline, CDR1 is LGHNA and CDR2 is YNFKEQ. With 1 base removed from V and 5 bases from J, the gap between germline ends came to 8 bases. The CDR3 spans 14 residues. The CDR3 region is CASSQAPGTGELFF. CDR3 nucleotides: TGTGCCAGCAGCCAAGCACCCGGGACCGGGGAGCTGTTTTTT.

The chain recombines TRBV11-2 with TRBJ1-1, with TRBD1 as a possible D gene (5 bases). The CDR3 extends over 12 amino acids. V lost 5 bases, J lost 8 bases, and 12 bases lay in between. Germline assignment: CDR1 SGHAT and CDR2 FQNNGV. CDR3 coding DNA: TGTGCCAGCAGCCCAGGGTTTGGGGAAGCTTTCTTT. This sequence encodes CASSPGFGEAFF.

This clone was counted a few times. One end of the junction varies from germline; a read error may be responsible. This chain uses TRBV15 with TRBJ2-1, with D tentatively TRBD1 (5 bases). CDR1 LNHNV and CDR2 YYDKDF come from the germline V gene (reference sequence). The CDR3 is 13 residues long. The CDR3 DNA is TGTGCCACCAGCGTCCGATTAGGGGCCCCCCAGATCTTC. It translates to CATSVRLGAPQIF.

In regard to this clone: Other nucleotide sequences from this sample produce the same CDR3. The CDR3 loop reads CASSPGTSAEQYF. Here the CDR3 DNA reads TGTGCCAGCAGCCCGGGGACTAGCGCCGAGCAGTACTTC. The V gene is TRBV7-9, the J gene TRBJ2-7; TRBD2 agrees at 10 bases. V shed 5 bases, J shed 6 bases, and the junction held 4 bases outside the gene matches. Germline lookup yields CDR1 SEHNR and CDR2 FQNEAQ (reference sequence). This CDR3 region has 13 residues. The whole variable domain, remainder taken from reference TRBV7-9 and TRBJ2-7, is DTGVSQNPRHKITKRGQNVTFRCDPISEHNRLYWYRQTLGQGPEFLTYFQNEAQLEKSRLLSDRFSAERPKGSFSTLEIQRTEQGDSAMYLCASSPGTSAEQYFGPGTRLTVT.

V is TRBV7-2 and J is TRBJ2-5; weak D call: TRBD2 (6 bases). Germline V lookup: CDR1 SGHTA, CDR2 FQGNSA. The CDR3 loop spans 12 amino acids. Trimming took off 6 bases at V and 1 base at J, with 6 bases between the two ends. Written as DNA, the CDR3 is TGTGCCAGCAGACTAGCCCAAGAGACCCAGTACTTC. Encoded protein: CASRLAQETQYF.

The chain employs TRBV5-1 and TRBJ2-3, with 7 bases aligning to TRBD2. V gave up 0 bases and J gave up 1 base; unmatched junction bases: 5. The CDR3 is 16 residues long. The V gene's germline CDR1 is SGHRS and CDR2 YFSETQ. CDR3 coding DNA: TGCGCCAGCAGCTTGGGCCAGCGGGGTCGCACAGATACGCAGTATTTT. Translating it yields CASSLGQRGRTDTQYF.